This T cell receptor beta chain was captured by sequencing in a study of T cell repertoires in cytomegalovirus infection. Study background: As its CMV epitopes, the study selected recently identified HLA-C-restricted and well-studied HLA-B-restricted targets. Indicated by public TCR beta signatures were CMV infection and matching HLA type.

Of note for this clonotype: Its antigen is unknown.

Germline V CDR1 and CDR2: SGHTA, FQGNSA. The CDR3 consists of 15 residues. With 4 bases removed from V and 0 bases from J, the gap between germline ends came to 9 bases. TCRdb reanalysed the reads using MiXCR and keeps one entry per CDR3 protein. The sample has about 920,000 distinct CDR3 sequences; approximately 32% are singletons. This chain uses TRBV7-2 with TRBJ1-4; D is possibly TRBD1 (6 bases). The sequencing used cultured CD8+ T cells from PBMCs, collected from culture after CMV antigen stimulation. The sequence was obtained from a human donor in good health (CMV status not recorded). Some clones in this sample may be carry-over from other donors' samples. This chain's CDR3 is CASSSHRATNEKLFF. The CDR3 DNA is TGTGCCAGCAGCTCACACAGGGCAACTAATGAAAAACTGTTTTTT. Filled out from reference TRBV7-2 and TRBJ1-4, the complete variable domain reads GAGVSQSPSNKVTEKGKDVELRCDPISGHTALYWYRQSLGQGLEFLIYFQGNSAPDKSGLPSDRFSAERTGGSVSTLTIQRTQQEDSAVYLCASSSHRATNEKLFFGSGTQLSVL.